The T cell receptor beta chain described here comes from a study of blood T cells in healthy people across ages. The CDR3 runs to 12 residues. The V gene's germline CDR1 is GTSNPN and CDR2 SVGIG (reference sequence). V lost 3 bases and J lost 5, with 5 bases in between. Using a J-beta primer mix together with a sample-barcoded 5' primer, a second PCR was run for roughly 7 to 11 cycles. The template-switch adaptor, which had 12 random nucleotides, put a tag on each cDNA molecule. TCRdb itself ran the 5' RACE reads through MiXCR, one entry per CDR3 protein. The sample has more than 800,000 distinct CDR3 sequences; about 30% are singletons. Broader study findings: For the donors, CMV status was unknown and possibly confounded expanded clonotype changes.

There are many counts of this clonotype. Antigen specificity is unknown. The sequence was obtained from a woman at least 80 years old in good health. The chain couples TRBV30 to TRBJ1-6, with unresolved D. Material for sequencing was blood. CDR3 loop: CAWRQNNSPLHF. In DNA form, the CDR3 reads TGTGCCTGGAGACAGAATAATTCACCCCTCCACTTT.